This T cell receptor (beta chain) was recorded in a study of OX40 agonist ivuxolimab in advanced cancers. About the research overall: Three dose-escalation patients had partial responses: one with hepatocellular carcinoma and two with cutaneous melanoma. Study conclusions and caveats: Dose levels from 0.1 to 3.0 mg/kg saw CD4+ and CD8+ blood T cells expand clonally by week 6. Some nonresponders additionally presented with little normalized T-cell clonal expansion.

Trimming cost V 0 bases and J 5 bases, with 4 bases left between them. Germline-derived CDR1 and CDR2 are ENHRY and SYGVKD. This CDR3 is 13 amino acids long. Details on this clone: Its antigen is unknown.

Clones were sequenced by immunoSEQ multiplex PCR, and TCRdb holds only the in-frame ones, with some missing. The table shows about 81,000 clones, with about 88% occurring only once. Autoimmune disease history or systemic immunosuppression disqualified patients. The chain is built from TRBV10-3 and TRBJ1-4; D is unclear. The TCR originated in an adult with an advanced solid tumor such as melanoma, head and neck, liver or kidney cancer. The material was CD4+ or CD8+ T cells sorted from blood, obtained in a trial of the OX40 agonist ivuxolimab. CDR3 DNA: TGTGCCATCAGTGAGTCAGGGAATGAAAAACTGTTTTTT. Its protein is CAISESGNEKLFF.